This entry lists 18 T cell receptor beta chains sequenced from one sample in a study of control samples from healthy donors and cancer patients. The protocol was immunoSEQ multiplex PCR, while the TCRdb copy is restricted to in-frame clones and leaves out a portion. The sample lists 250,000 to 300,000 clones; roughly 82% were seen once. The source material was PBMCs. These receptors came from a woman in her sixties with lung cancer.

The rearrangement joins TRBV16 to TRBJ2-5; the match to TRBD2 covers 7 bases. Germline trimming cut 4 bases from V and 2 bases from J; bases unmatched to any gene: 13. The CDR3 is 17 amino acids. Germline values: CDR1 KGHSY, CDR2 FQNENV. The CDR3 DNA sequence: TGTGCCAGCAGCCGCCAACCGGGGGGTAGCGGGCAAGAGACCCAGTACTTC. Amino acid sequence: CASSRQPGGSGQETQYF.

The chain carries TRBV7-9 and TRBJ2-2, with D possibly matching TRBD2 (7 bases). V lost 3 bases and J 2 bases, leaving 13 bases between the germline ends. The CDR3 totals 16 residues. Per germline, CDR1 SEHNR and CDR2 FQNEAQ (reference sequence). The CDR3 region is CASSFLRGGNTGELFF. The CDR3 region has the DNA TGTGCCAGCAGCTTTTTAAGGGGGGGCAACACCGGGGAGCTGTTTTTT.

V gene TRBV30 combines with J gene TRBJ2-7; 9 bases line up with TRBD1. Per germline, CDR1 GTSNPN and CDR2 SVGIG (reference sequence). This CDR3 is built from 11 residues. The V segment lost 4 bases and the J segment 9 bases; nucleotides outside the gene matches: 4. CDR3 loop: CAWTTGGRQYF. CDR3 DNA: TGTGCCTGGACGACAGGGGGTAGGCAGTACTTC.

The rearrangement links TRBV3-1 (or the pseudogene TRBV3-2) to TRBJ1-3; D might be TRBD1 (5 bases). Germline lookup yields CDR1 LGHDT and CDR2 YNNKEL (reference sequence). Trimming removed 3 bases from V and 0 bases from J, with 15 bases in between. There are 17 residues in the CDR3. As DNA, the CDR3 is TGTGCCAGCAGCCAGAAGGTCCCAGGGACCTCTGGAAACACCATATATTTT. The encoded protein is CASSQKVPGTSGNTIYF.

V and J are TRBV5-1 and TRBJ1-2; D is undetermined. Between the trimmed V and J ends, which lost 4 bases and 0 bases, there was a span of 7 bases. Germline V gene lookup returns CDR1 SGHRS and CDR2 YFSETQ. The CDR3 loop spans 13 amino acids. The CDR3 bases are TGCGCCAGCAGCGCCAGCCCTAACTATGGCTACACCTTC. Amino acid sequence: CASSASPNYGYTF.

V and J are TRBV9 and TRBJ2-2; 7 bases agree with TRBD2. This CDR3 comprises 16 residues. From germline, CDR1 is SGDLS and CDR2 YYNGEE. V lost 0 bases and J lost 4; bases outside the gene matches: 6. The CDR3 spells CASSVVSRTSTGELFF. The CDR3 bases are TGTGCCAGCAGCGTAGTTTCCAGGACTAGCACCGGGGAGCTGTTTTTT.

The genes are TRBV11-2 and TRBJ1-4, with 9 bases fitting TRBD1. Losses at the gene ends were 5 bases for V and 8 bases for J; bases not matched to a gene: 9. The V gene's germline CDR1 is SGHAT and CDR2 FQNNGV. The CDR3 runs 15 residues. The CDR3, as DNA: TGTGCCAGCAGCCCAGGGACAGGGATTCGAGAAAAACTGTTTTTT. It encodes CASSPGTGIREKLFF.

The chain carries TRBV2 and TRBJ1-1, with D possibly being TRBD1 (6 bases). In germline, CDR1 is SNHLY, CDR2 FYNNEI. CDR3 size: 11 residues. Deletions cut 10 bases from V and 6 bases from J, with 12 bases between. The CDR3 protein is CATSGEAEAFF. CDR3 sequence (DNA): TGTGCCACCTCAGGGGAGGCTGAAGCTTTCTTT.

The chain has TRBV5-1 and TRBJ2-3; 13 bases align to TRBD2. CDR3 length equals 15 residues. Germline lookup yields CDR1 SGHRS and CDR2 YFSETQ. The V and J ends lost 6 bases and 8 bases, in that order; junction bases with no gene match: 9. Here the CDR3 reads CASTELAGGPVTQYF. For the CDR3, the DNA is TGCGCCAGCACCGAACTAGCGGGAGGGCCGGTTACGCAGTATTTT.

The chain couples TRBV9 to TRBJ1-2; maybe TRBD1 (6 bases). This CDR3 region has 15 residues. Germline lookup yields CDR1 SGDLS and CDR2 YYNGEE. Trimming left V 4 bases short and J 7 bases short, with 20 bases between. CDR3 DNA sequence: TGTGCCAGCAGCCAGTCGACAGGAGGAAGTAGTGGCTACACCTTC. Translation: CASSQSTGGSSGYTF.

The chain couples TRBV11-1 to TRBJ2-2, with TRBD1 identical over 12 bases. The CDR3 totals 16 residues. Germline V gives CDR1 SGHAT, CDR2 FQDESV (reference sequence). The V and J ends lost 5 bases and 4 bases, in that order; junction bases with no gene match: 5. CDR3 residues: CASSPGQGASTGELFF. In DNA form, the CDR3 reads TGTGCCAGCAGCCCGGGACAGGGGGCCAGCACCGGGGAGCTGTTTTTT.

The chain joins TRBV7-9 to TRBJ2-6, with TRBD1 identical over 9 bases. Germline CDR1 and CDR2: SEHNR and FQNEAQ (reference sequence). The CDR3 is made up of 16 amino acids. Trimming at V came to 5 bases and at J to 4 bases, leaving 6 bases not matched to a gene. The CDR3 DNA follows: TGTGCCAGCAGCGCCGGACAGGGGACAGGGGCCAACGTCCTGACTTTC. Translating gives CASSAGQGTGANVLTF.

V usage is TRBV18 and J usage is TRBJ1-3; a weak D match, TRBD1 (5 bases). Germline V CDR1 and CDR2: KGHSH, LQKENI. This CDR3 is built from 16 residues. Trimming took 6 bases from V and 0 from J, leaving 15 bases between them. This CDR3 is CASSPGRPRSGNTIYF. CDR3 DNA sequence: TGTGCCAGCTCGCCGGGACGGCCCCGCTCTGGAAACACCATATATTTT.

CDR3 residues: CASSRGGGYGYTF. Here the CDR3 DNA reads TGTGCCAGCAGTCGAGGGGGTGGCTATGGCTACACCTTC. The V and J genes are TRBV27 and TRBJ1-2; D might be TRBD1 (6 bases). Trimming stripped 5 bases from V and 4 bases from J, with 11 bases between. CDR1 is MNHEY and CDR2 is SMNVEV in the germline V gene (reference sequence). This CDR3 spans 13 amino acids.

This chain joins TRBV30 and TRBJ1-2; no definite D call. Germline CDR1 is GTSNPN and CDR2 is SVGIG (reference sequence). Between the trimmed V and J ends, which lost 1 base and 8 bases, there was a span of 17 bases. This CDR3 has 14 amino acids. The CDR3: CAWSARTAFGGYTF. CDR3 nucleotides: TGTGCCTGGAGTGCCCGGACTGCCTTCGGGGGCTACACCTTC.

The chain uses TRBV5-1 and TRBJ2-5, with D unclear. Germline CDR1 SGHRS, CDR2 YFSETQ. Trimming cost V 4 bases and J 3 bases, with 10 bases left between them. The CDR3 loop spans 13 amino acids. CDR3 sequence (DNA): TGCGCCAGCAGCGTCGTCAGCGAAGAGACCCAGTACTTC. Translated, it gives CASSVVSEETQYF.

Only one count was recorded for this clone. The chain recombines TRBV5-1 with TRBJ2-1; D tentatively fits TRBD1 or TRBD2 (5 bases each). Deletions cut 4 bases from V and 5 bases from J, with 10 bases between. Germline V lookup: CDR1 SGHRS, CDR2 YFSETQ. The CDR3 is 13 amino acids. The CDR3 DNA sequence: TGCGCCAGCAGCGCAGGGACCCACAATGAGCAGTTCTTC. Translating it yields CASSAGTHNEQFF. Filled out from reference TRBV5-1 and TRBJ2-1, the complete variable domain reads KAGVTQTPRYLIKTRGQQVTLSCSPISGHRSVSWYQQTPGQGLQFLFEYFSETQRNKGNFPGRFSGRQFSNSRSEMNVSTLELGDSALYLCASSAGTHNEQFFGPGTRLTVL.

V gene TRBV7-2 combines with J gene TRBJ2-3; 12 nucleotides match TRBD2. The germline V gene encodes CDR1 SGHTA and CDR2 FQGNSA. The CDR3 length is 17 residues. Trimming took 5 bases from V and 2 from J; bases not matched to a gene: 8. CDR3 protein: CASSLTLAGGYTDTQYF. The CDR3 DNA reads TGTGCCAGCAGCCTAACTCTAGCGGGGGGGTACACAGATACGCAGTATTTT.